The 10 T cell receptor beta chains reported below all come from one sample, sequenced in a study of shared clonotypes between healthy human individuals (dated by TCRdb to 2020 to 2022). The library was obtained by the immunoSEQ multiplex PCR assay. As stored in TCRdb, this immuneACCESS dataset retains in-frame rearrangements with V and J assigned. A fraction of the clones does not appear; measured against another copy, unresolved V genes explain less than half of the discrepancy, and the remainder lacks a known reason. The sample table contains approximately 2.1 million clones; only one count was recorded for about 92% of them. 0.39% of the sample lies in the top ten. Sequenced material: naive CD4+ T cells from PBMCs. This specimen's cell subset or site label, per the study, means: CD45RA+ positively selected. The receptor set was obtained from a man aged 18 to 30 in good health. Some clones in this sample may be carry-over from other donors' samples.

The chain joins TRBV18 to TRBJ1-1; D gene uncertain. Germline-derived CDR1 and CDR2 are KGHSH and LQKENI. Trimming removed 4 bases at V and 5 bases at J, with 17 bases between. The CDR3 spans 15 residues. This CDR3 reads CASSLGNSVVTEAFF. The CDR3 region has the DNA TGTGCCAGCTCACTTGGAAACTCGGTGGTGACTGAAGCTTTCTTT.

The rearrangement uses TRBV4-2 and TRBJ2-1, with D tentatively TRBD2 (5 bases). V shed 0 bases and J shed 8 bases, with 11 bases lying between them. CDR3 length equals 14 residues. The germline V gene has CDR1 LGHNA and CDR2 YNFKEQ. This chain's CDR3 is CASSQDTRIDEQFF. In nucleotides, the CDR3 is TGTGCCAGCAGCCAAGATACTAGAATCGATGAGCAGTTCTTC.

The chain is built from TRBV6-1 and TRBJ2-5, with 7 positions matching TRBD2. V was pared by 7 bases and J by 1 base, with 6 bases of the junction left unmatched. Germline V gives CDR1 MNHNS, CDR2 SASEGT. This CDR3 spans 14 amino acids. CDR3 loop: CASTILAAQETQYF. CDR3 in DNA: TGTGCCAGCACGATCCTAGCGGCCCAAGAGACCCAGTACTTC.

The chain uses TRBV7-9 and TRBJ2-7; TRBD1 aligns across 8 bases. This CDR3 has 12 amino acids. Losses at the gene ends were 4 bases for V and 6 bases for J; bases not matched to a gene: 2. The germline gives CDR1 SEHNR, CDR2 FQNEAQ (reference sequence). Here the CDR3 reads CASSWTGTEQYF. The DNA for the CDR3 is TGTGCCAGCAGCTGGACAGGGACCGAGCAGTACTTC.

V and J are TRBV6-1 and TRBJ1-1; D not certain. V lost 6 bases, J lost 6 bases, and 20 bases lay in between. The germline CDR1 and CDR2 sequences are MNHNS and SASEGT. The CDR3 has 15 residues. The CDR3 spells CASSAPSGPTAEAFF. The CDR3 DNA is TGTGCCAGCAGCGCGCCTTCCGGGCCCACCGCTGAAGCTTTCTTT.

The chain couples TRBV6-5 to TRBJ1-4; TRBD1 might be the D (6 bases). V lost 7 bases, J lost 7 bases, and 19 bases lay in between. Germline CDR1 reads MNHEY; CDR2 reads SVGAGI. The CDR3 contains 15 residues. The CDR3, as DNA: TGTGCCAGCACAGTAGGTCAGGGGAGGGGTGAAAAACTGTTTTTT. The encoded protein is CASTVGQGRGEKLFF.

The genes are TRBV5-1 and TRBJ2-1; TRBD2 aligns across 14 bases. From germline, CDR1 is SGHRS and CDR2 YFSETQ. The junction had 5 bases not matched to a gene; V was cut back by 3 bases and J by 6 bases. CDR3 length: 16 residues. In DNA form, the CDR3 reads TGCGCCAGCAGCTCACCCGGGACTAGCGGGAGCAATGAGCAGTTCTTC. This codes for CASSSPGTSGSNEQFF.

The V call is TRBV4-1, the J call TRBJ2-5; tentative D call: TRBD2 (5 bases). Trimming stripped 6 bases from V and 2 bases from J, with 13 bases between. Germline CDR1 and CDR2: MGHRA and YSYEKL. The CDR3 length is 14 residues. This CDR3 reads CASSRHGVQETQYF. In DNA form, the CDR3 reads TGCGCCAGCAGTCGGCACGGGGTACAAGAGACCCAGTACTTC.

The chain combines TRBV10-3 with TRBJ1-5; D gene uncertain. Trimming cost V 2 bases and J 6 bases, with 11 bases left between them. Germline V CDR1 and CDR2: ENHRY, SYGVKD. The CDR3 extends over 14 amino acids. DNA for the CDR3: TGTGCCATCAGTGAGGCCCTCCCTAGTCAGCCCCAGCATTTT. Translation gives CAISEALPSQPQHF.

This chain connects TRBV5-1 to TRBJ2-3; D is perhaps TRBD2 (6 bases). Looked up from germline, CDR1 is SGHRS and CDR2 is YFSETQ. V was pared by 2 bases and J by 5 bases, with 12 bases between. The CDR3 has 14 residues. The CDR3 spells CASSFRETQDTQYF. CDR3 coding DNA: TGCGCCAGCAGCTTCCGGGAGACACAAGATACGCAGTATTTT.